This entry lists 2 T cell receptor beta chains sequenced from one sample in a study of control samples from healthy donors and cancer patients. Generated by immunoSEQ multiplex PCR, the TCRdb table keeps only in-frame clones and is missing some. The sample consists of about 130,000 clones, around 90% of them appearing once. Material for sequencing was blood. Receptor source: a man younger than 35 in good health.

The chain is built from TRBV30 and TRBJ2-6; D gene unclear. Germline V gives CDR1 GTSNPN, CDR2 SVGIG (reference sequence). This CDR3 contains 15 residues. Deletions cut 1 base from V and 0 bases from J, with 7 bases between. The CDR3 DNA is TGTGCCTGGAGTGGACCGTACTCTGGGGCCAACGTCCTGACTTTC. Translation: CAWSGPYSGANVLTF.

This sequence joins TRBV20-1 and TRBJ1-1; no reliable D call. Per germline, CDR1 DFQATT and CDR2 SNEGSKA (reference sequence). This CDR3 has 11 residues. V lost 6 bases, J lost 0 bases, and 5 bases lay in between. CDR3 in DNA: TGCAGTGCCCCCCTGAACACTGAAGCTTTCTTT. Its protein is CSAPLNTEAFF.